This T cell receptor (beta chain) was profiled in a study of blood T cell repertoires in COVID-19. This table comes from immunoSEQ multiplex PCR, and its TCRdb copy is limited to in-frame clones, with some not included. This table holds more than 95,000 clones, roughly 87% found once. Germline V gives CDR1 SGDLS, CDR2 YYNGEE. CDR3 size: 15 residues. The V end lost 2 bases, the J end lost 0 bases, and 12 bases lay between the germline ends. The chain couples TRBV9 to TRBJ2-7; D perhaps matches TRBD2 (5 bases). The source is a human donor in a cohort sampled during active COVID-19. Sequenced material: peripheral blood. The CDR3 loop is CASSVPRDRSYEQYF. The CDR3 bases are TGTGCCAGCAGCGTCCCGAGGGATCGCTCCTACGAGCAGTACTTC.